The entry below describes one TCR beta chain. Antigen specificity is unknown. Germline V gene data show CDR1 as MNHEY and CDR2 as SMNVEV (reference sequence). The V end was cut by 3 bases, the J end by 5 bases, with 14 bases between. The CDR3 has 14 residues. The data belong to a study of OX40 agonist ivuxolimab in advanced cancers. Profiled with immunoSEQ multiplex PCR; TCRdb holds only in-frame clones, not every one. The sample contains roughly 74,000 clones, about 90% of which appear only once. Study observations and caveats: CD8+ T cells averaged more expanded clones than CD4+. The study did not work out the antigen specificity of the expanded peripheral T cells.

V gene TRBV27 combines with J gene TRBJ2-7, with TRBD1 as a possible D gene (6 bases). Sequenced here: CD4+ or CD8+ T cells sorted from blood, sampled in a trial of the OX40 agonist ivuxolimab. The origin of this receptor is an adult with an advanced solid tumor such as melanoma, head and neck, liver or kidney cancer. DNA of the CDR3: TGTGCCAGCAGTTTTTGGCAGGGGATCAACGAGCAGTACTTC. Residues: CASSFWQGINEQYF.